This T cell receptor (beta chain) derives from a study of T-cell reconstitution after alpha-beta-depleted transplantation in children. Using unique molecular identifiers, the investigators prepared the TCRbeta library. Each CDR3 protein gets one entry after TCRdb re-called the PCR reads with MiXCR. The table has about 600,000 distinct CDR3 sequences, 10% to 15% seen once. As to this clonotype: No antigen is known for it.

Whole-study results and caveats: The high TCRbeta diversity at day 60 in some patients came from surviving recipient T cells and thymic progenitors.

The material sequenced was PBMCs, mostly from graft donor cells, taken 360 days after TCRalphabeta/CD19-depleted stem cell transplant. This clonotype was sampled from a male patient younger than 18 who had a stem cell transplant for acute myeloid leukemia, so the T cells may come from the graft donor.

This CDR3 reads CASSAVGPVADTQYF. CDR3 nucleotides: TGCGCCAGCAGCGCCGTGGGGCCAGTCGCAGATACGCAGTATTTT. This chain joins TRBV5-1 and TRBJ2-3; TRBD1 might be the D (5 bases). CDR3 length: 15 residues. Germline V gene data show CDR1 as SGHRS and CDR2 as YFSETQ. The ends were cut back, 4 bases at V and 4 bases at J, with 16 bases in the middle.